The T cell receptor (beta chain) described here comes from a study of cytomegalovirus exposure and HLA in healthy donors. Germline CDR1 and CDR2: MDHEN and SYDVKM. The CDR3 runs 14 residues. V shed 8 bases and J 7 bases; nucleotides not matched to a gene: 9. The primer mix had 60 Vbeta and 13 Jbeta primers. Assay used: immunoSEQ multiplex PCR; TCRdb lists only in-frame clones, some missing. The sample lists roughly 140,000 clones, around 77% seen once, with more than 4.5% in the top ten. The source material was PBMCs. This chain links TRBV28 with TRBJ1-4; 8 bases line up with TRBD1. The TCR originated in a woman aged 45-59 years in good health and CMV-seronegative. CDR3 nucleotide sequence: TGTGCCAGCGCGACAGGGGCAGGTAGTGAAAAACTGTTTTTT. Protein product: CASATGAGSEKLFF.